These 30 T cell receptor beta chains were sequenced from one sample in a study of T cells in women clearing cervical HPV infection. The assay was immunoSEQ multiplex PCR, and TCRdb's table has in-frame clones only and misses some. The sample totals around 35,000 clones. The source material was blood buffy coat. The receptors originated from a woman aged 18 to 69 with a cervical HPV16 infection that either progressed to CIN3+ or cleared (not recorded which).

Notes on this clone: The CDR3 is cut off 3 residues early in the read; its end comes from the germline J gene. This rearrangement joins TRBV20-1 to TRBJ2-5; the match to TRBD2 covers 12 bases. The V gene's germline CDR1 is DFQATT and CDR2 SNEGSKA (reference sequence). The CDR3 totals 14 residues. V shed 1 base and J 4 bases; nucleotides not matched to a gene: 1. CDR3 sequence: CSARGGLAGETQYF. Incomplete CDR3 DNA: TGCAGTGCTAGAGGGGGACTAGCGGGAGAGACC.

To note about this clone: Sequence at one end of the junction differs from germline and may be a read error. The read falls 3 residues short of the CDR3 end, and the missing part is taken from the germline J gene. This sequence joins TRBV6-1 and TRBJ2-7; 7 positions agree with TRBD1. Germline-derived CDR1 and CDR2 are MNHNS and SASEGT. The CDR3 runs to 15 residues. Incomplete CDR3 DNA: TGTACCAGCAGTGAGACCGGGACAGTTGACTACGAG. Translating gives CTSSETGTVDYE. The whole CDR3 is CTSSETGTVDYEQYF.

Regarding this clone: The read ends 3 residues early relative to the CDR3; the germline J gene fills the gap. This chain connects TRBV11-2 to TRBJ2-5; a possible D gene is TRBD2 (5 bases). The germline gives CDR1 SGHAT, CDR2 FQNNGV. Trimming removed 0 bases from V and 1 base from J, with 9 bases in between. CDR3 length: 15 residues. CDR3 amino acids: CASSLDGVGQETQYF. The DNA read from the CDR3 is TGTGCCAGCAGCTTAGACGGGGTGGGCCAAGAGACC.

About this clone itself: The observed sequence ends 3 residues before the CDR3 terminus, with the missing tail filled in from the germline J gene. The chain joins TRBV7-8 to TRBJ2-3; TRBD2 aligns across 9 bases. Germline V lookup: CDR1 SGHVS, CDR2 FQNEAQ. The trim removed 4 bases at V and 1 base at J, leaving 6 bases unmatched. The CDR3 consists of 16 residues. The CDR3 here is CASSSLVAGGTDTQYF. CDR3 DNA (partial): TGTGCCAGCAGCTCCTTGGTAGCGGGAGGCACAGATACG.

The part of the CDR3 DNA that was read is TGCGCCAGCAGCTCCGGACAGGGGGCCTACGAG. Protein sequence: CASSSGQGAYE. The complete CDR3 reads CASSSGQGAYEQYF. The chain carries TRBV5-1 and TRBJ2-7; 10 bases are shared with TRBD1. The CDR3 goes on 3 residues after the read ends, and that part is filled in from the germline J gene. J was trimmed by 2 bases and V by 3 bases; bases with no gene match: 2. Per the germline V gene, CDR1 is SGHRS and CDR2 is YFSETQ. The CDR3 consists of 14 residues.

About this clone itself: The read terminates 3 residues ahead of where the CDR3 ends, so the germline J gene completes it. The chain joins TRBV2 to TRBJ1-6; 7 nucleotides line up with TRBD1. Germline V lookup: CDR1 SNHLY, CDR2 FYNNEI. The CDR3 runs 13 residues. The ends lost 9 bases at V and 8 bases at J; junction bases unmatched: 7. The DNA read from the CDR3 is TGTGCCAGGAGACAGGGTGCAGATTCACCC. Protein sequence: CARRQGADSP. Given in full, the CDR3 is CARRQGADSPLHF.

This CDR3 reads CASSLTPRGDTEAFF. CDR3 bases read: TGTGCCAGCAGCTTAACTCCACGGGGGGACACTGAA. J is TRBJ1-1 and V is TRBV11-2; tentatively, D is TRBD1 (5 bases). The read is 3 residues too short to cover the CDR3 end, so that end is filled in from the germline J gene. There are 15 residues in the CDR3. The germline CDR1 and CDR2 sequences are SGHAT and FQNNGV. V shed 2 bases and J shed 3 bases, with 13 bases lying between them.

Comment on this clone: The read ends 3 residues shy of where the CDR3 ends; the end is completed using the germline J gene. The chain uses TRBV7-6 and TRBJ2-5; D possibly corresponds to TRBD2 (6 bases). Looked up from germline, CDR1 is SGHVS and CDR2 is FNYEAQ. The CDR3 runs 14 residues. This CDR3 reads CASGMTLTGDTQYF. Partial CDR3 DNA: TGTGCCAGTGGTATGACCCTGACGGGGGATACC. Full variable domain (rest looked up from reference TRBV7-6 and TRBJ2-5): GAGVSQSPRYKVTKRGQDVALRCDPISGHVSLYWYRQALGQGPEFLTYFNYEAQQDKSGLPNDRFSAERPEGSISTLTIQRTEQRDSAMYRCASGMTLTGDTQYFGPGTRLLVL.

Concerning this clone: The read ends 3 residues before the CDR3 terminus; that terminus is restored from the germline J gene. The chain joins TRBV2 to TRBJ2-2; 12 bases line up with TRBD2. Germline assignment: CDR1 SNHLY and CDR2 FYNNEI. CDR3 length equals 18 residues. Unmatched junction bases numbered 8, after V lost 1 base and J lost 5 bases. The CDR3 protein is CASSEGLLAGGPTGELFF. Incomplete CDR3 DNA: TGTGCCAGCAGTGAAGGTTTACTAGCGGGGGGACCGACCGGGGAG.

In regard to this clone: The sequenced fragment ends 3 residues before the CDR3 boundary, so the rest is inferred from the germline J gene. The rearrangement uses TRBV7-2 and TRBJ1-2; the D gene is possibly TRBD1 (6 bases). Trimming left V 5 bases short and J 4 bases short, with 11 bases between. The germline gives CDR1 SGHTA, CDR2 FQGNSA. The CDR3 covers 13 residues. The CDR3 DNA, read in part, is TGTGCCAGCAGCCATACAGGGTCCTATGGC. Protein: CASSHTGSYG. The entire CDR3 protein is CASSHTGSYGYTF.

Comment on this clone: The read terminates 3 residues ahead of where the CDR3 ends, so the germline J gene completes it. The chain couples TRBV20-1 to TRBJ2-7; 7 bases are a match to TRBD2. The V segment lost 7 bases and the J segment 1 base; nucleotides outside the gene matches: 10. The CDR3 covers 14 residues. Germline V lookup: CDR1 DFQATT, CDR2 SNEGSKA (reference sequence). CDR3: CSVMEAGKSYEQYF. CDR3 DNA (partial): TGCAGTGTCATGGAAGCGGGAAAGTCCTACGAG.

The sequenced CDR3 bases are TGTGCCAGCAGTCCCCGTGCCGCTAGCGGGAGAGAGACC. It codes for CASSPRAASGRET. The full CDR3 reads CASSPRAASGRETQYF. This chain joins TRBV6-2 or TRBV6-3 and TRBJ2-5; 10 bases line up with TRBD2. Read sequence stops 3 residues before the CDR3 end, and the germline J gene provides the missing end. CDR1 MNHEY and CDR2 SVGEGT come from the germline V gene. The CDR3 sequence is 16 residues long. Losses at the gene ends were 5 bases for V and 4 bases for J; bases not matched to a gene: 10.

About this clone itself: The missing CDR3 end, 3 residues past where the read stops, is filled in from the germline J gene. The J gene is TRBJ1-2, the V gene TRBV19, with TRBD1 matching 10 bases. The germline CDR1 and CDR2 sequences are LNHDA and SQIVND (reference sequence). V gave up 10 bases and J gave up 4 bases; unmatched junction bases: 6. The CDR3 has 13 amino acids. The CDR3 loop is CATRDRGTYGYTF. The CDR3 DNA, read in part, is TGTGCCACCCGGGACAGGGGCACCTATGGC.

A word on this clone: The CDR3 goes on 3 residues after the read ends, and that part is filled in from the germline J gene. The rearrangement uses TRBV6-2 or TRBV6-3 and TRBJ2-3; tentatively, D is TRBD1 (5 bases). Germline CDR1 MNHEY, CDR2 SVGEGT. The CDR3 loop spans 14 amino acids. Trimming cost V 4 bases and J 2 bases, with 10 bases left between them. The DNA read from the CDR3 is TGTGCCAGCAGTTTCGGACACACCACAGATACG. This codes for CASSFGHTTDT. In full, the CDR3 reads CASSFGHTTDTQYF.

Comments on this clone: The read ends 3 residues shy of where the CDR3 ends; the end is completed using the germline J gene. The rearrangement uses TRBV7-3 and TRBJ1-1; the D gene is possibly TRBD1 (6 bases). Looked up from germline, CDR1 is SGHTA and CDR2 is FQGTGA. V was clipped by 5 bases and J by 3 bases, with 10 bases between them. The CDR3 sequence is 13 residues long. This CDR3 reads CASSPDRYTEAFF. Incomplete CDR3 DNA: TGTGCCAGCAGCCCTGACAGGTACACTGAA.

As for this clone: The CDR3 end lies 3 residues beyond the end of the read and is filled in from the germline J gene. V is TRBV6-2 or TRBV6-3 and J is TRBJ1-3, with a weak D call TRBD1 (5 bases). The germline V and J ends were trimmed by 4 bases and 0 bases, with 10 bases remaining between them. The CDR3 totals 15 residues. Per germline, CDR1 MNHEY and CDR2 SVGEGT. CDR3 in amino acids: CASSFDRASGNTIYF. The CDR3 bases that were read are TGTGCCAGCAGTTTCGACAGAGCCTCTGGAAACACC.

In regard to this clone: The read ends 3 residues early relative to the CDR3; the germline J gene fills the gap. J is TRBJ1-5 and V is TRBV5-6; no clear D. CDR1 SGHDT and CDR2 YYEEEE come from the germline V gene. CDR3 length equals 15 residues. The V and J ends lost 1 base and 0 bases respectively, with 8 bases between them. Partial CDR3 DNA: TGTGCCAGCAGCTTGTCCCCAGGTAGCAATCAGCCC. Translated: CASSLSPGSNQP. The whole CDR3 sequence is CASSLSPGSNQPQHF.

For this clone: Read data end 3 residues before the CDR3 end; the end is taken from the germline J gene. This CDR3 is also generated by other DNA sequences in the sample. This rearrangement joins TRBV19 to TRBJ2-2; 7 bases align to TRBD2. The CDR3 has 13 amino acids. Germline loops: CDR1 LNHDA, CDR2 SQIVND (reference sequence). CDR3 sequence reads: CASKGGTNEKLFF. The sequenced part of the CDR3 DNA is TGTGCCAGCAAGGGCGGGACTAATGAAAAG.

A remark on this clone: Read coverage stops 3 residues before the CDR3 terminus; the germline J gene supplies the remainder. The gene calls are TRBV5-6 and TRBJ1-4, with D unresolved. Germline assignment: CDR1 SGHDT and CDR2 YYEEEE. The CDR3 sequence is 15 residues long. Trimming took off 1 base at V and 8 bases at J, with 15 bases between the two ends. Here the CDR3 reads CASSLRRVRGEKLFF. The sequenced CDR3 bases are TGTGCCAGCAGCTTGAGGAGGGTTCGGGGAGAAAAA.

Note on this clone: The read is 3 residues too short to cover the CDR3 end, so that end is filled in from the germline J gene. The J gene is TRBJ2-3, the V gene TRBV7-2; D gene ambiguous. Germline V gene lookup returns CDR1 SGHTA and CDR2 FQGNSA. Trimming removed 2 bases at V and 1 base at J, with 4 bases between. The CDR3 runs to 13 residues. CDR3 DNA (partial): TGTGCCAGCAGCTTATTCGGCACAGATACG. It encodes CASSLFGTDT. Given in full, the CDR3 is CASSLFGTDTQYF.

On this clone itself: The read ends 3 residues before the CDR3 terminus; that terminus is restored from the germline J gene. The chain joins TRBV30 to TRBJ2-7; 10 nucleotides line up with TRBD1. V trimming: 3 bases; J trimming: 4 bases; junction bases outside the gene matches: 3. The V gene's germline CDR1 is GTSNPN and CDR2 SVGIG (reference sequence). The length of the CDR3 is 13 residues. The CDR3: CAWSRDRGYEQYF. The CDR3 bases that were read are TGTGCCTGGAGCCGGGACAGGGGTTACGAG.

With respect to this clone: With the read ending 3 residues before the CDR3 end, the germline J gene is used to fill in that end. The chain recombines TRBV29-1 with TRBJ1-1; D perhaps matches TRBD1 (6 bases). This CDR3 is built from 13 residues. Trimming shortened V by 6 bases and J by 1 base, and 12 bases separated the two germline ends. The germline CDR1 and CDR2 sequences are SQVTM and ANQGSEA. The CDR3 protein is CSVEGVSNTEAFF. The sequenced part of the CDR3 DNA is TGCAGCGTGGAGGGGGTATCGAACACTGAA.

Notes on this clone: The CDR3 extends 3 residues past the end of the read, so its final part is completed from the germline J gene. The V call is TRBV19, the J call TRBJ1-6, with D tentatively TRBD1 (5 bases). Trimming shortened V by 11 bases and J by 7 bases, and 15 bases separated the two germline ends. This CDR3 comprises 13 residues. Germline CDR1 LNHDA, CDR2 SQIVND (reference sequence). The CDR3 bases that were read are TGTGCCGCGAGTACGCCAGGGAATTCACCC. Amino acids: CAASTPGNSP. The entire CDR3 reads CAASTPGNSPLHF.

For this clone: Read sequence stops 3 residues before the CDR3 end, and the germline J gene provides the missing end. The chain is built from TRBV19 and TRBJ2-2, with a tentative D call TRBD1 (6 bases). In germline, CDR1 is LNHDA, CDR2 SQIVND (reference sequence). Trimming removed 5 bases at V and 7 bases at J, with 14 bases between. The CDR3 contains 14 residues. Incomplete CDR3 DNA: TGTGCCAGTAGTTCCGGGACACCACGCGGGGAG. Translation: CASSSGTPRGE. The CDR3 in full is CASSSGTPRGELFF.

To note about this clone: The read halts 3 residues ahead of the CDR3 end, with the missing end drawn from the germline J gene. This chain uses TRBV5-6 with TRBJ1-2; weak D call: TRBD1 (6 bases). CDR1 is SGHDT, CDR2 YYEEEE, per germline. There are 15 residues in the CDR3. CDR3 protein: CASSVTSGGQETYTF. The DNA read from the CDR3 is TGTGCCAGCAGCGTGACTAGCGGGGGGCAAGAGACC.

Comment on this clone: The read halts 3 residues ahead of the CDR3 end, with the missing end drawn from the germline J gene. This chain links TRBV19 with TRBJ1-2, with TRBD1 matching 7 bases. The CDR3 extends over 13 amino acids. Germline V gene sequence: CDR1 LNHDA, CDR2 SQIVND (reference sequence). J gave up 4 bases and V 8 bases, and 7 bases lay outside the gene matches. CDR3 DNA, as far as it was read: TGTGCCAGTGCGCCAGGGGGAAGCTATGGC. As protein: CASAPGGSYG. In full, the CDR3 reads CASAPGGSYGYTF.

As for this clone: The CDR3 end is not reached by the read, which stops 3 residues before it; the germline J gene fills it in. The J gene is TRBJ2-2, the V gene TRBV7-2, with TRBD2 matching over 8 bases. J gave up 5 bases and V 6 bases, and 5 bases lay outside the gene matches. This CDR3 comprises 14 residues. Germline-derived CDR1 and CDR2 are SGHTA and FQGNSA. The DNA read from the CDR3 is TGTGCCAGCAGAAGTGCGGGAGGAACCGGGGAG. Translated, it gives CASRSAGGTGE. The full-length CDR3 reads as CASRSAGGTGELFF.

About this clone: Read data end 3 residues before the CDR3 end; the end is taken from the germline J gene. This sequence joins TRBV7-6 and TRBJ2-5, with D possibly being TRBD2 (5 bases). There are 18 residues in the CDR3. Trimming shortened V by 3 bases and J by 7 bases, and 27 bases separated the two germline ends. Germline V gene sequence: CDR1 SGHVS, CDR2 FNYEAQ. The CDR3 is CASSFRVWAGRTRGTQYF. The sequenced CDR3 bases are TGTGCCAGCAGCTTTCGGGTCTGGGCAGGACGGACTCGTGGGACC.

As for this clone: The CDR3 goes on 3 residues after the read ends, and that part is filled in from the germline J gene. This chain uses TRBV2 with TRBJ2-1; TRBD1 might be the D (6 bases). The ends were cut back, 8 bases at V and 1 base at J, with 9 bases in the middle. This CDR3 has 13 amino acids. The germline V gene encodes CDR1 SNHLY and CDR2 FYNNEI. The chain's CDR3 is CASGTRSYNEQFF. CDR3 bases read: TGTGCCAGCGGGACAAGATCCTACAATGAG.

Comment on this clone: The observed sequence ends 3 residues before the CDR3 terminus, with the missing tail filled in from the germline J gene. This chain joins TRBV29-1 and TRBJ1-3, with D uncertain. The CDR3 totals 15 residues. Trimming pared 2 bases from V and 0 bases from J, leaving 11 bases between. The germline CDR1 and CDR2 sequences are SQVTM and ANQGSEA. CDR3 bases read: TGCAGCGTTGAAACGTCAAGACTCTCTGGAAACACC. It is translated as CSVETSRLSGNT. The whole CDR3 reads CSVETSRLSGNTIYF.